Described below is a single TCR beta chain sequence and its context. Its antigen remains unidentified. Germline and junction disagree at one end, which may indicate a read error. A minimum of 6 micrograms of total RNA was extracted per sample. Then a second PCR, running about 6 to 12 cycles, was carried out with a sample-barcoded 5' primer and a J-beta primer mix. TCRdb reprocessed the 5' RACE reads via MiXCR and lists one record per CDR3 protein. The table records some 1.6 million distinct CDR3 sequences, about 31% of them present only once. The data derive from a study of blood T cells in healthy people across ages. Study findings and constraints: Using unsorted PBMCs precluded a conclusive naive versus antigen-experienced comparison.

The length of the CDR3 is 11 residues. CDR1 and CDR2 (germline): SQVTM, ANQGSEA. The sequenced sample was blood. V is TRBV29-1 and J is TRBJ2-1; D is perhaps TRBD1 (6 bases). The assigned J gene may be wrong: the sequence end matches TRBJ2-7 better. The receptor was isolated from a woman in her twenties or thirties in good health. The CDR3 loop reads CGVQGTHEQYF. CDR3 sequence (DNA): TGCGGCGTTCAGGGGACCCATGAGCAGTACTTC.